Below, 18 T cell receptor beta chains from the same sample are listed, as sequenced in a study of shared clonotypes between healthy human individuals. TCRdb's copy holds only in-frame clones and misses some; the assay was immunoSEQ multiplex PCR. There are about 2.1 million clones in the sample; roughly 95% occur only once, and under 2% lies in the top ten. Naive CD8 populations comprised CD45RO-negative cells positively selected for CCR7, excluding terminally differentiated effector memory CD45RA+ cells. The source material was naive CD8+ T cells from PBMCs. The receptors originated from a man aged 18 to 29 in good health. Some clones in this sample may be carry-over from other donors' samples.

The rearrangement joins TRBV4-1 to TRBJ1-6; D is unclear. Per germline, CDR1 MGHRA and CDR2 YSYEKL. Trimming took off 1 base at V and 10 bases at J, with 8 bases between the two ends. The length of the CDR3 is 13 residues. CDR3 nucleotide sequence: TGCGCCAGCAGCCAAGTAGAAGGCTCACCCCTCCACTTT. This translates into CASSQVEGSPLHF.

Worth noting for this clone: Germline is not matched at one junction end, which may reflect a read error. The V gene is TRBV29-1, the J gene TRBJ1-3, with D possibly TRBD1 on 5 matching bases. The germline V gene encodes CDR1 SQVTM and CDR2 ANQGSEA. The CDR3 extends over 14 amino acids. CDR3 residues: CSVVNGGSSTGPLF. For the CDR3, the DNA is TGCAGCGTTGTCAACGGCGGCTCGTCTACAGGCCCACTATTT.

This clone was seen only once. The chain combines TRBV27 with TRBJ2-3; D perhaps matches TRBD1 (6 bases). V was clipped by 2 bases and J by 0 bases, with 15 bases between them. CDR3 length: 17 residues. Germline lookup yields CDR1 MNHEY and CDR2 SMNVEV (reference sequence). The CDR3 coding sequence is TGTGCCAGCAGTTTACTCGGGCTCCAGGGGAGCACAGATACGCAGTATTTT. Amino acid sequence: CASSLLGLQGSTDTQYF.

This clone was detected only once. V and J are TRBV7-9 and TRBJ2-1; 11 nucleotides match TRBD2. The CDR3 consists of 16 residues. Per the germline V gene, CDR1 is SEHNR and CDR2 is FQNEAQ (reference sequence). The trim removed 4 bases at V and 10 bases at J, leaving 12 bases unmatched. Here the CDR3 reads CASSSTRLAGPLEQFF. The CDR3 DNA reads TGTGCCAGCAGCTCAACACGACTAGCGGGGCCCTTGGAGCAGTTCTTC.

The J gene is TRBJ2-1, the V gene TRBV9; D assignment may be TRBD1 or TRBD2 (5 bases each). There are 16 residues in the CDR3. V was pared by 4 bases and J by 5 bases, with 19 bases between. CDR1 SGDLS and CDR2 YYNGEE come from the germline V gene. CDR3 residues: CASSRGAEKIDNEQFF. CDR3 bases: TGTGCCAGCAGCCGAGGGGCGGAAAAGATTGACAATGAGCAGTTCTTC.

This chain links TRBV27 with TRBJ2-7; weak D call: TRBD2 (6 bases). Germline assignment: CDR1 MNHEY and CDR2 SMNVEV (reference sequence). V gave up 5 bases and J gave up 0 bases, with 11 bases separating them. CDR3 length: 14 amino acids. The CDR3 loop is CASSVLASSYEQYF. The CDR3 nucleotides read TGTGCCAGCAGTGTCCTAGCGAGCTCCTACGAGCAGTACTTC.

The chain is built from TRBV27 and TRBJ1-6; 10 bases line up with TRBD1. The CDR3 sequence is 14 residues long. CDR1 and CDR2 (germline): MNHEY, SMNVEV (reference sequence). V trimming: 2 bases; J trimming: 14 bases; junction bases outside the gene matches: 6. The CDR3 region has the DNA TGTGCCAGCAGTTTACGGGACAGGGGTGGAACCCTCCACTTT. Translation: CASSLRDRGGTLHF.

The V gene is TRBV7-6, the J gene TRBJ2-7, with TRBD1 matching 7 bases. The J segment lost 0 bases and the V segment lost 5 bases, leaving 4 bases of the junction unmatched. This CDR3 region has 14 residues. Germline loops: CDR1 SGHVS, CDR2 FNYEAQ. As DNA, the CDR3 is TGTGCCAGCAGCGATGGGACAGTCTCCTACGAGCAGTACTTC. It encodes CASSDGTVSYEQYF.

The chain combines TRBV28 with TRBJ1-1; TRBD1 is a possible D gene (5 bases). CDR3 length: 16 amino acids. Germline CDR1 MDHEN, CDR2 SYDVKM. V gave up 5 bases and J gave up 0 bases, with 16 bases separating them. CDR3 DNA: TGTGCCAGCAGTAGTCCCAGGGAGACTGTGAACACTGAAGCTTTCTTT. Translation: CASSSPRETVNTEAFF.

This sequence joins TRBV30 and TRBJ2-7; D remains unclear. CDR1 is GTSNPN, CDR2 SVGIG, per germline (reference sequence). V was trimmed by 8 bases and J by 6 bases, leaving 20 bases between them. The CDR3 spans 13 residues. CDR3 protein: CAAGPADISEQYF. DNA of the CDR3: TGTGCCGCCGGGCCTGCGGATATCTCCGAGCAGTACTTC.

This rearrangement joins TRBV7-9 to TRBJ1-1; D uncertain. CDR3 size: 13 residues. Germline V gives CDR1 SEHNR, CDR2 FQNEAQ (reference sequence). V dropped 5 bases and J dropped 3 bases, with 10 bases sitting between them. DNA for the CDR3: TGTGCCAGCAGCCGCGGCAAATACACTGAAGCTTTCTTT. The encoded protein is CASSRGKYTEAFF.

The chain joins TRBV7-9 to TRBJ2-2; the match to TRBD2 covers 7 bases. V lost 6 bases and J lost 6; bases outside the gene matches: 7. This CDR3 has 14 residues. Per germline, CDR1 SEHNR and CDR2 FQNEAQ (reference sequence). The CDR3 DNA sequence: TGTGCCAGCAGAAAGCGGGATGGCCCCGGGGAGCTGTTTTTT. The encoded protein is CASRKRDGPGELFF.

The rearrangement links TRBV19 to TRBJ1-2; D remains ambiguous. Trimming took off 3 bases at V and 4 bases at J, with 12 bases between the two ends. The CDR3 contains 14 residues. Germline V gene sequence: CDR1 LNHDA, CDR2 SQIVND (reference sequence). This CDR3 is CASSILDKTYGYTF. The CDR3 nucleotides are TGTGCCAGTAGTATTCTAGACAAGACCTATGGCTACACCTTC.

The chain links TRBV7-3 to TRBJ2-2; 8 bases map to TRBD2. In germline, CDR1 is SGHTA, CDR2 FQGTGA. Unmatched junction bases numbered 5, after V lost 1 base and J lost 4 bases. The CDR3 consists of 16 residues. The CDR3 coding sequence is TGTGCCAGCAGCTTAAGGCGCCGGGAGGGCACCGGGGAGCTGTTTTTT. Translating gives CASSLRRREGTGELFF.

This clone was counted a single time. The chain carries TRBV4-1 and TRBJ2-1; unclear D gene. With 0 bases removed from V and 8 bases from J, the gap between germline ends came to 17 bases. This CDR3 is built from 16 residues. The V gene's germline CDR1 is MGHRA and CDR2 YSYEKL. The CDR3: CASSQDYRPGWDEQFF. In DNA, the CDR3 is TGCGCCAGCAGCCAAGATTATAGGCCGGGTTGGGATGAGCAGTTCTTC.

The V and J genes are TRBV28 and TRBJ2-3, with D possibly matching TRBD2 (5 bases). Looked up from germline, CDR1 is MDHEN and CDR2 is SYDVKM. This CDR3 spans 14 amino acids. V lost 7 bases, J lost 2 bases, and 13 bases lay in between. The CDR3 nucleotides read TGTGCCAGCATATTGGAGCGGTCCACAGATACGCAGTATTTT. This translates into CASILERSTDTQYF. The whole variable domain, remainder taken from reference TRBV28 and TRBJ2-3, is DVKVTQSSRYLVKRTGEKVFLECVQDMDHENMFWYRQDPGLGLRLIYFSYDVKMKEKGDIPEGYSVSREKKERFSLILESASTNQTSMYLCASILERSTDTQYFGPGTRLTVL.

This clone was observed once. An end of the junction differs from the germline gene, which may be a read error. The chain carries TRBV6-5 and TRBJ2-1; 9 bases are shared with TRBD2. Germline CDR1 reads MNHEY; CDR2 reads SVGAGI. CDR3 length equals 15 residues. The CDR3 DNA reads TGTGCCAGCAGTGACTCTAGCGGGATCGACAATGAGCAGTTCTTC. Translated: CASSDSSGIDNEQFF.

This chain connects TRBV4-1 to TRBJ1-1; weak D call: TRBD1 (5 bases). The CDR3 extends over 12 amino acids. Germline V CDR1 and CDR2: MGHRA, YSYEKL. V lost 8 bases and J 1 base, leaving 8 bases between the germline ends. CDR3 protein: CASGGGNTEAFF. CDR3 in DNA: TGCGCCAGCGGGGGAGGGAACACTGAAGCTTTCTTT.